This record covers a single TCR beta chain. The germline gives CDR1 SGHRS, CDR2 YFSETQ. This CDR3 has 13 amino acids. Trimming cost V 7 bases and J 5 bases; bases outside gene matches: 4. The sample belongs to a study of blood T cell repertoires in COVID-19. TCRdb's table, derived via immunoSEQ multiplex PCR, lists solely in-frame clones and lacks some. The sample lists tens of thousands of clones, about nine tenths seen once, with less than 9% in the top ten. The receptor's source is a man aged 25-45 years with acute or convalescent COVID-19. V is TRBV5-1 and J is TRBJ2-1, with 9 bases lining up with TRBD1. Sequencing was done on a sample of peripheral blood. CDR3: CASRTGANNEQFF. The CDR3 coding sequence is TGCGCCAGCCGGACAGGGGCGAACAATGAGCAGTTCTTC.